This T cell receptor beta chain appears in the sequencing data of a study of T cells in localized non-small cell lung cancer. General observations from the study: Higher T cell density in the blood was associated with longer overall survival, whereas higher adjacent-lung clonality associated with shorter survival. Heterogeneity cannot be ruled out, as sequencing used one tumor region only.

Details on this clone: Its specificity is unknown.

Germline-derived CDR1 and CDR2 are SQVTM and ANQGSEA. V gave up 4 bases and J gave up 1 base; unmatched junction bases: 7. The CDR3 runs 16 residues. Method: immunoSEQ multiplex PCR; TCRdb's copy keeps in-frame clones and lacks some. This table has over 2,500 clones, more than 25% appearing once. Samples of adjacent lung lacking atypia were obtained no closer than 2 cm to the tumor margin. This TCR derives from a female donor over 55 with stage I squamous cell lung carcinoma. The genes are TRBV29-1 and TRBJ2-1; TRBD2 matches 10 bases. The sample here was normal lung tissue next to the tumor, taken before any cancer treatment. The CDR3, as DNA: TGCAGCGTTGTGACAGCGGGAGGGCTTTCCTACAATGAGCAGTTCTTC. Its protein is CSVVTAGGLSYNEQFF.